This T cell receptor (beta chain) came from a study of T cells in Graves' hyperthyroidism and ophthalmopathy. This CDR3 has 18 residues. V lost 9 bases and J lost 1; bases outside the gene matches: 12. Germline V lookup: CDR1 LNHDA, CDR2 SQIVND (reference sequence). TCR beta CDR3 regions were amplified from RNA transcripts. With the HTBI primer set, the TCR CDR3 went through a first round of RT-PCR. TCRdb fed the multiplex PCR reads into MiXCR, producing one record per CDR3 protein. The table includes 300,000 to 450,000 distinct CDR3 sequences, around a sixth detected once. This clonotype occurred a few times.

The source material was blood. This sequence originates from a woman aged 40 to 55 with Graves' ophthalmopathy. The rearrangement uses TRBV19 and TRBJ2-6; 10 bases line up with TRBD1. The CDR3 region is CASDSPRTGGSGANVLTF. The CDR3 DNA follows: TGTGCCAGCGACTCACCCAGGACAGGGGGTTCTGGGGCCAACGTCCTGACTTTC. Full variable domain (remainder filled in from reference TRBV19 and TRBJ2-6): DGGITQSPKYLFRKEGQNVTLSCEQNLNHDAMYWYRQDPGQGLRLIYYSQIVNDFQKGDIAEGYSVSREKKESFPLTVTSAQKNPTAFYLCASDSPRTGGSGANVLTFGAGSRLTVL.